One sample yielded the 3 T cell receptor beta chains listed below, sequenced in a study of T cell responses to AZD1222 COVID-19 vaccine. Repertoires were generated with immunoSEQ multiplex PCR, while TCRdb's copy carries only in-frame clones and drops some. The sample yields about 100,000 clones, roughly nine tenths seen once. The source material was peripheral blood, sampled 28 days after the second AZD1222 dose. The receptors here all came from an adult who received the AZD1222 COVID-19 vaccine.

This clone occurred once. This chain joins TRBV13 and TRBJ1-5; D not certain. Trimming took off 3 bases at V and 4 bases at J, with 7 bases between the two ends. The CDR3 spans 13 residues. CDR1 PRHDT and CDR2 FYEKMQ come from the germline V gene (reference sequence). The CDR3 nucleotides read TGTGCCAGCAGCTTCGGTGATAATCAGCCCCAGCATTTT. Its translation is CASSFGDNQPQHF.

The V and J genes are TRBV19 and TRBJ1-5, with 9 bases fitting TRBD1. In germline, CDR1 is LNHDA, CDR2 SQIVND (reference sequence). The V gene end was trimmed by 9 bases and the J gene end by 6 bases; junction bases not matched to a gene: 12. The CDR3 is 15 amino acids. This CDR3 is CASSAGQGRGQPQHF. For the CDR3, the DNA is TGTGCCAGCAGCGCGGGACAGGGTAGGGGTCAGCCCCAGCATTTT.

The chain joins TRBV29-1 to TRBJ2-2; 10 bases line up with TRBD2. The CDR3 is made up of 15 amino acids. The V gene end was trimmed by 4 bases and the J gene end by 2 bases; junction bases not matched to a gene: 4. The V gene's germline CDR1 is SQVTM and CDR2 ANQGSEA. The CDR3 coding sequence is TGCAGCGTTGGGCTAGCGGGAGATAACACCGGGGAGCTGTTTTTT. Encoded protein: CSVGLAGDNTGELFF.